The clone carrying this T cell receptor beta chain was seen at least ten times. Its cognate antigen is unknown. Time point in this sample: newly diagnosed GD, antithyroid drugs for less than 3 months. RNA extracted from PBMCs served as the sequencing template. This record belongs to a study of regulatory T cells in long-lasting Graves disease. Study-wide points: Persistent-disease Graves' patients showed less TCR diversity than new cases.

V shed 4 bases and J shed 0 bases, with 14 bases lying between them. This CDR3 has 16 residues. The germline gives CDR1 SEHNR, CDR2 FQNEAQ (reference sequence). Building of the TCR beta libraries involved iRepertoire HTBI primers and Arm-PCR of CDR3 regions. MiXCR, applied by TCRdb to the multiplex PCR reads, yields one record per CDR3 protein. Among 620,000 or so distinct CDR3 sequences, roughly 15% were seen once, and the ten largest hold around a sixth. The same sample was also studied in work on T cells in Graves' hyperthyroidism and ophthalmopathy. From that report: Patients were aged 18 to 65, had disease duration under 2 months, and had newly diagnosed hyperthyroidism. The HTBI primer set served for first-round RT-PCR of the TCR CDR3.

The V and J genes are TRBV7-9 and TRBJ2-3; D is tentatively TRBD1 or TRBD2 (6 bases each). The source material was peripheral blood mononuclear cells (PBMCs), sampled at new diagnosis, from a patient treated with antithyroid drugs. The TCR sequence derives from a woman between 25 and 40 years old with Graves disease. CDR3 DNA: TGTGCCAGCAGCTCCGGGGGACACCTTAGCACAGATACGCAGTATTTT. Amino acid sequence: CASSSGGHLSTDTQYF.